This T cell receptor (beta chain) is from a study of CD8 T cells in ankylosing spondylitis. Each TCR beta library was made by quantitative 5'-RACE that incorporated molecular barcodes. One entry per CDR3 protein results from TCRdb running MiXCR on the 5' RACE reads. The sample has 200,000 to 300,000 distinct CDR3 sequences; approximately 10% are singletons. This clonotype was seen many times. The antigen is unknown. From germline, CDR1 is SGHRS and CDR2 YFSETQ. The CDR3 is made up of 16 amino acids. V lost 0 bases and J lost 4; bases outside the gene matches: 6. Findings and limits, study-wide: Disease-linked clones had a CD8+ phenotype and relatively low frequency in peripheral blood.

This clonotype originated in a male donor with ankylosing spondylitis or in good health (not recorded which). Input material: blood, either unsorted or a sorted T cell fraction (not recorded which). V is TRBV5-1 and J is TRBJ2-1; TRBD2 matches at 8 bases. The CDR3: CASSLGGLEAYNEQFF. The CDR3 DNA sequence: TGCGCCAGCAGCTTGGGGGGACTAGAGGCGTACAATGAGCAGTTCTTC.